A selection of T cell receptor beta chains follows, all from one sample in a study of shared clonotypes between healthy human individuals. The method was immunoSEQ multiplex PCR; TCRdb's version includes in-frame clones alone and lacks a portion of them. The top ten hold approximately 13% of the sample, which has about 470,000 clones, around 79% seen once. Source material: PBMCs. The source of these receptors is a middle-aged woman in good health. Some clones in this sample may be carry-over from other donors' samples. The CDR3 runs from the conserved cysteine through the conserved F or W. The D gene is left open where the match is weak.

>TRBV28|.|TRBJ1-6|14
CASSLGGGGSPLHF
TGTGCCAGCAGTTTAGGTGGCGGTGGTTCACCCCTCCACTTT
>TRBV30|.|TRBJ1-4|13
CAWSAGLREKLFF
TGCGCCTGGAGTGCCGGGTTGCGGGAAAAACTGTTTTTT
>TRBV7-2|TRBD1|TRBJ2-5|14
CASSPWTGQETQYF
TGTGCCAGCAGCCCCTGGACAGGGCAAGAGACCCAGTACTTC
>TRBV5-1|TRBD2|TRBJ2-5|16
CASSLGLAGGQETQYF
TGCGCCAGCAGCCTGGGACTAGCGGGAGGACAAGAGACCCAGTACTTC
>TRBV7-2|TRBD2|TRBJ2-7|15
CASSFRAGAAYEQYF
TGTGCCAGCAGCTTTCGAGCGGGAGCGGCCTACGAGCAGTACTTC
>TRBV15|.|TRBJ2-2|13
CATSRENTGELFF
TGTGCCACCAGCAGAGAGAACACCGGGGAGCTGTTTTTT
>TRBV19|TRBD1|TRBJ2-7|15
CASSIGPGQGYEQYF
TGTGCCAGTAGTATCGGCCCCGGACAGGGCTACGAGCAGTACTTC
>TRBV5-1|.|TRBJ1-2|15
CASSYDRDGPYGYTF
TGCGCCAGCAGCTACGACCGGGACGGCCCATATGGCTACACCTTC
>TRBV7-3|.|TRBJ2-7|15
CASSTLPGQSYEQYF
TGTGCCAGCAGCACCCTGCCGGGACAATCCTACGAGCAGTACTTC
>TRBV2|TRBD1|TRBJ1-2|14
CASSPRTGLNGYTF
TGTGCCAGCAGCCCGAGGACAGGGTTGAATGGCTACACCTTC